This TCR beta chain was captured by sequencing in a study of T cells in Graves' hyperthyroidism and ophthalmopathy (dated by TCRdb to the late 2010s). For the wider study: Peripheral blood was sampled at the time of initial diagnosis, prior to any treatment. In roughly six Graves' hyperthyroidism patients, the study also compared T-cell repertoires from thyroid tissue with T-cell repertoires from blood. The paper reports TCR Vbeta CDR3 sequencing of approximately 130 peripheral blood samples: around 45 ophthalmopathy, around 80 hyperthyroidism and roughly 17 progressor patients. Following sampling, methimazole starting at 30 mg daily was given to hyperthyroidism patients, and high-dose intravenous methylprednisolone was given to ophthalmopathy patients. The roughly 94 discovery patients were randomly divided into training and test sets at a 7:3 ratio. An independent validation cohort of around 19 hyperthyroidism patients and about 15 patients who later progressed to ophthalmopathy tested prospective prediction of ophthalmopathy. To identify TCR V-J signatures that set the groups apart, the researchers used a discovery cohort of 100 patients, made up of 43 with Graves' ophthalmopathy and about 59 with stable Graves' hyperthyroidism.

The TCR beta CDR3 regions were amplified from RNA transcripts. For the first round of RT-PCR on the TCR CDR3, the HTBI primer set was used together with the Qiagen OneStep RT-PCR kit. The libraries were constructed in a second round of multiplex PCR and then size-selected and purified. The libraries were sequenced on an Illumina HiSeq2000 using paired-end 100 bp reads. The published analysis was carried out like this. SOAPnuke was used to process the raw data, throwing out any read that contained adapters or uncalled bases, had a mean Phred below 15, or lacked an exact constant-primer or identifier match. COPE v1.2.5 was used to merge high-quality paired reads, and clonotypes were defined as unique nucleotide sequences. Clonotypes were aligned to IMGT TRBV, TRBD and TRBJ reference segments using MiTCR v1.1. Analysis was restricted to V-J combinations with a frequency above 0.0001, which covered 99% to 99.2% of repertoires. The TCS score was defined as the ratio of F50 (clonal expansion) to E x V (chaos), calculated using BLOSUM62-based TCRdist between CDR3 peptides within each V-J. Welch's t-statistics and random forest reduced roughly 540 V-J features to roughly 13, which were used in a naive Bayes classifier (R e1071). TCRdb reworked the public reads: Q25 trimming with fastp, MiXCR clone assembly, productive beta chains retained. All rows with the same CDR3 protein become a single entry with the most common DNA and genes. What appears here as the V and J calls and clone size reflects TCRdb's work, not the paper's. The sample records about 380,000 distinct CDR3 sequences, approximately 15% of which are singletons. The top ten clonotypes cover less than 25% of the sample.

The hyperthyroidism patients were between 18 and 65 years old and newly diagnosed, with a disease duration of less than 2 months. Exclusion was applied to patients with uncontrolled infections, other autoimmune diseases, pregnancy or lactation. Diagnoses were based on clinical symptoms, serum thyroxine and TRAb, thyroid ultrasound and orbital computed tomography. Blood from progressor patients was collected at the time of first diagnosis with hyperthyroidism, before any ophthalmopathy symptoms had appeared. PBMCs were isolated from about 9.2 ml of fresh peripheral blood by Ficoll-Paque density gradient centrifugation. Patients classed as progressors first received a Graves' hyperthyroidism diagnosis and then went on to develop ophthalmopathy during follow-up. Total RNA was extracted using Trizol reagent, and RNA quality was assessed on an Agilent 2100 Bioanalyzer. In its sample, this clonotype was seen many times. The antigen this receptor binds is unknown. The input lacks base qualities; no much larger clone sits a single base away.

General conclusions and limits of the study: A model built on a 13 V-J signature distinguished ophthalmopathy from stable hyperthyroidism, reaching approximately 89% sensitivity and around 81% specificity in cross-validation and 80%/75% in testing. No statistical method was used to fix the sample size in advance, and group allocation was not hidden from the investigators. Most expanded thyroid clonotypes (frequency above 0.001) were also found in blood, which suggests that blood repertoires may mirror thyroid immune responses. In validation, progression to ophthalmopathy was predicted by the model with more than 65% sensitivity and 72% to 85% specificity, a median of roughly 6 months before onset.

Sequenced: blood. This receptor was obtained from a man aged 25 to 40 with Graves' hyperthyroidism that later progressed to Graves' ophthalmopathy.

The CDR3 protein: CASSPWTSGTDTQYF. The DNA reads TGTGCCAGCAGCCCGTGGACTAGCGGCACAGATACGCAGTATTTT. The rearrangement combines TRBV7-9 with TRBJ2-3; 9 bases in the junction line up with TRBD2. From cysteine to phenylalanine, the CDR3 is 15 amino acids long. CDR3 DNA is the only sequence kept; it has 45 bases, read in frame from the first base. Trimming takes 5 bases off V and 1 base off J; junction bases not matched to a gene: 4. Per the germline V gene (reference sequence), SEHNR is the CDR1 and FQNEAQ is the CDR2.